This passage covers 27 T cell receptor beta chains from one sample sequenced in a study of vaccination and CD4 T cells after COVID-19. Treatment meaning: roughly nine-day PBMC culture with coronavirus spike peptide pools or control peptides (ViraFEST assay). The antigens of these receptors remain unknown. The study sequenced cultured CD4+ T cell DNA using the Oncomine TCR Beta short-read assay. TCRdb independently ran MiXCR on the PCR reads; one entry per CDR3 protein. The repertoire holds about 19,000 distinct CDR3 sequences, with about 61% as singletons. The sequenced material came from CD4+ T cells from blood, cultured in vitro. These TCRs come from a human donor who had recovered from COVID-19.

This sequence joins TRBV6-2 or TRBV6-3 and TRBJ1-2; 7 nucleotides line up with TRBD1. The CDR3 contains 13 residues. Germline values: CDR1 MNHEY, CDR2 SVGEGT. J lost 8 bases, V lost 6 bases, and 9 bases had no gene match. The CDR3 DNA is TGTGCCAGCAGCGTTGACAGGGAGCGGGGCTACACCTTC. It encodes CASSVDRERGYTF.

The V and J genes are TRBV5-1 and TRBJ1-1, with 9 bases identical to TRBD1. Germline-derived CDR1 and CDR2 are SGHRS and YFSETQ. This CDR3 has 15 residues. V shed 7 bases and J 2 bases; nucleotides not matched to a gene: 9. This CDR3 reads CASEAGTGLNTEAFF. For the CDR3, the DNA is TGCGCCAGCGAGGCCGGGACAGGGCTTAACACTGAAGCTTTCTTT.

CDR3 nucleotide sequence: TGTGCCTCTGAGCGGGACATCGGCACAGATACGCAGTATTTT. This encodes CASERDIGTDTQYF. V usage is TRBV30 and J usage is TRBJ2-3; possible D gene TRBD2, 7 bases. The CDR3 spans 14 residues. The germline V gene encodes CDR1 GTSNPN and CDR2 SVGIG (reference sequence). Trimming pared 7 bases from V and 1 base from J, leaving 15 bases between.

The chain links TRBV6-5 to TRBJ1-5; weak D call: TRBD1 (5 bases). The germline gives CDR1 MNHEY, CDR2 SVGAGI. V lost 0 bases and J lost 2, with 8 bases in between. There are 15 residues in the CDR3. CDR3 sequence (DNA): TGTGCCAGCAGTTACTCGGGGGTTGGCAATCAGCCCCAGCATTTT. Its protein is CASSYSGVGNQPQHF.

The table lists this clonotype with a few counts. The chain couples TRBV30 to TRBJ2-3, with TRBD2 matching 11 bases. The junction had 7 bases not matched to a gene; V was cut back by 3 bases and J by 2 bases. This CDR3 has 16 residues. Germline V gene sequence: CDR1 GTSNPN, CDR2 SVGIG (reference sequence). Here the CDR3 reads CAWSGGTSGFTDTQYF. CDR3 sequence (DNA): TGTGCCTGGAGCGGAGGGACTAGCGGTTTCACAGATACGCAGTATTTT.

V is TRBV11-3 and J is TRBJ2-5; 9 nucleotides match TRBD2. The V and J ends lost 1 base and 1 base, in that order; junction bases with no gene match: 4. From germline, CDR1 is SGHNT and CDR2 YENEEA. This CDR3 has 16 amino acids. The CDR3 here is CASSLVAGGPQETQYF. Written as DNA, the CDR3 is TGTGCCAGCAGCTTAGTTGCGGGAGGGCCCCAAGAGACCCAGTACTTC.

The rearrangement uses TRBV20-1 and TRBJ2-5; D call uncertain. V was pared by 3 bases and J by 2 bases, with 10 bases between. This CDR3 is 13 amino acids long. Looked up from germline, CDR1 is DFQATT and CDR2 is SNEGSKA (reference sequence). Here the CDR3 DNA reads TGCAGTGCTAGTGACGGCAGGCAAGAGACCCAGTACTTC. This sequence encodes CSASDGRQETQYF.

This chain links TRBV20-1 with TRBJ2-5; 8 nucleotides agree with TRBD2. Trimming at V came to 3 bases and at J to 5 bases, leaving 5 bases not matched to a gene. Germline values: CDR1 DFQATT, CDR2 SNEGSKA (reference sequence). The length of the CDR3 is 13 residues. CDR3 loop: CSARSSGLETQYF. Here the CDR3 DNA reads TGCAGTGCTAGGTCTAGCGGGTTGGAGACCCAGTACTTC.

This clonotype has only a few counts. The V and J genes are TRBV20-1 and TRBJ1-2; D might be TRBD1 (5 bases). Germline assignment: CDR1 DFQATT and CDR2 SNEGSKA (reference sequence). Trimming pared 6 bases from V and 3 bases from J, leaving 14 bases between. The CDR3 has 13 amino acids. The CDR3 is CSAATLGHYGYTF. In DNA, the CDR3 is TGCAGTGCCGCAACCTTGGGGCACTATGGCTACACCTTC.

The V and J genes are TRBV6-1 and TRBJ2-1, with 11 bases that match TRBD1. This CDR3 spans 14 amino acids. With 5 bases clipped from V and 7 bases from J, the junction kept 4 bases outside the gene matches. Germline assignment: CDR1 MNHNS and CDR2 SASEGT. The CDR3 DNA follows: TGTGCCAGCAGTCGGGACAGGGGGTGGAATGAGCAGTTCTTC. Translated: CASSRDRGWNEQFF.

The V gene is TRBV7-2, the J gene TRBJ2-7, with D unclear. CDR1 and CDR2 from the germline V gene are SGHTA and FQGNSA. The CDR3 length is 13 residues. V was shortened by 1 base and J by 2 bases, with 6 bases between the two germline ends. CDR3 nucleotides: TGTGCCAGCAGCTTAGTAGTAGCCTACGAGCAGTACTTC. Amino acids: CASSLVVAYEQYF.

This clonotype showed up just a few times. The CDR3 nucleotides are TGTGCCAGCAGTGAAGCGACAGGAGACTCCTATGGCTACACCTTC. Amino acid sequence: CASSEATGDSYGYTF. The chain links TRBV6-1 to TRBJ1-2; the D gene is possibly TRBD1 (6 bases). The CDR3 runs 15 residues. Germline V gene sequence: CDR1 MNHNS, CDR2 SASEGT. Trimming took off 0 bases at V and 4 bases at J, with 12 bases between the two ends.

This clonotype was observed a handful of times. This chain links TRBV11-3 with TRBJ2-7; 7 positions match TRBD2. The germline gives CDR1 SGHNT, CDR2 YENEEA. This CDR3 spans 16 amino acids. J gave up 5 bases and V 3 bases, and 13 bases lay outside the gene matches. CDR3 region: CASSFIIMGGSNEQYF. CDR3 nucleotide sequence: TGTGCCAGCAGCTTTATTATCATGGGGGGGTCCAACGAGCAGTACTTC.

The chain is built from TRBV28 and TRBJ1-2, with 9 positions matching TRBD1. The germline V gene has CDR1 MDHEN and CDR2 SYDVKM. The CDR3 has 13 residues. The V segment lost 5 bases and the J segment 4 bases; nucleotides outside the gene matches: 2. The CDR3 loop reads CASSRQGGYGYTF. The DNA for the CDR3 is TGTGCCAGCAGTCGACAGGGGGGCTATGGCTACACCTTC.

The genes are TRBV12-3 or TRBV12-4 and TRBJ1-1, with no clear D. The CDR3 is 13 residues long. Deletions cut 2 bases from V and 3 bases from J, with 7 bases between. CDR3 amino acids: CASSLQGDTEAFF. CDR3 coding DNA: TGTGCCAGCAGTTTACAAGGAGACACTGAAGCTTTCTTT.

J is TRBJ1-3 and V is TRBV4-1; D gene uncertain. Deletions cut 6 bases from V and 4 bases from J, with 22 bases between. The CDR3 has 17 amino acids. CDR1 and CDR2 from the germline V gene are MGHRA and YSYEKL. This chain's CDR3 is CASRVSRTSPVGNTIYF. The CDR3 DNA reads TGCGCCAGCAGAGTAAGTCGGACTTCCCCGGTCGGAAACACCATATATTTT.

This clonotype was seen more than once but under ten times. The rearrangement links TRBV11-3 to TRBJ2-5; unclear D gene. The CDR3 is made up of 13 amino acids. V was trimmed by 3 bases and J by 3 bases, leaving 8 bases between them. Per germline, CDR1 SGHNT and CDR2 YENEEA. CDR3 in amino acids: CASSFVTEETQYF. The CDR3 DNA is TGTGCCAGCAGCTTCGTGACCGAAGAGACCCAGTACTTC.

As concerns this clonotype: A junction boundary mismatches the germline segment, possibly from a read error. The chain employs TRBV6-1 and TRBJ2-2, with TRBD1 identical over 9 bases. The CDR3 has 17 amino acids. The germline V gene has CDR1 MNHNS and CDR2 SASEGT. The CDR3 here is CASGPGTGRLNTGELFF. The CDR3 DNA is TGTGCCAGCGGTCCCGGGACAGGGCGTCTGAACACCGGAGAGCTGTTTTTT.

The J gene is TRBJ1-1, the V gene TRBV27; D not certain. The CDR3 consists of 15 residues. Germline CDR1 reads MNHEY; CDR2 reads SMNVEV (reference sequence). V was trimmed by 2 bases and J by 4 bases, leaving 14 bases between them. CDR3 in amino acids: CASSLEGRLGTEAFF. Here the CDR3 DNA reads TGTGCCAGCAGTTTAGAGGGCAGGCTGGGCACTGAAGCTTTCTTT.

The chain employs TRBV10-3 and TRBJ2-6; D might be TRBD1 (5 bases). V dropped 6 bases and J dropped 4 bases, with 13 bases sitting between them. CDR1 and CDR2 (germline): ENHRY, SYGVKD. The CDR3 is 15 residues long. In nucleotides, the CDR3 is TGTGCCATCAGGCAGGGCCCCACGGGGGCCAACGTCCTGACTTTC. Residues: CAIRQGPTGANVLTF.

This chain uses TRBV28 with TRBJ2-3; D gene uncertain. V gave up 3 bases and J gave up 7 bases, with 8 bases separating them. The CDR3 has 12 residues. Looked up from germline, CDR1 is MDHEN and CDR2 is SYDVKM. The CDR3 DNA reads TGTGCCAGCAGTTTGACCGGGCATACGCAGTATTTT. Protein: CASSLTGHTQYF. The variable domain in full, completed from reference TRBV28 and TRBJ2-3, reads DVKVTQSSRYLVKRTGEKVFLECVQDMDHENMFWYRQDPGLGLRLIYFSYDVKMKEKGDIPEGYSVSREKKERFSLILESASTNQTSMYLCASSLTGHTQYFGPGTRLTVL.

The V gene is TRBV19, the J gene TRBJ1-1; 7 bases map to TRBD1. Germline loops: CDR1 LNHDA, CDR2 SQIVND (reference sequence). The CDR3 runs to 13 residues. After removal of 5 bases from V and 8 bases from J, the junction contained 8 bases not matched to a gene. The CDR3 spells CASSVGQVAEAFF. In DNA, the CDR3 is TGTGCCAGTAGTGTCGGACAGGTAGCCGAAGCTTTCTTT.

This clonotype was observed a handful of times. The chain employs TRBV24-1 and TRBJ2-2; D remains ambiguous. This CDR3 is 12 amino acids long. V was cut by 9 bases and J by 6 bases, with 10 bases left in between. Looked up from germline, CDR1 is KGHDR and CDR2 is SFDVKD. The chain's CDR3 is CATAPSAGELFF. Here the CDR3 DNA reads TGTGCCACCGCCCCGTCGGCCGGGGAGCTGTTTTTT.

The V call is TRBV27, the J call TRBJ2-3; D is ambiguous. The CDR3 consists of 11 residues. Germline loops: CDR1 MNHEY, CDR2 SMNVEV (reference sequence). Deletions cut 8 bases from V and 5 bases from J, with 8 bases between. The CDR3: CASGSRDTQYF. The CDR3 DNA follows: TGTGCCAGCGGGTCGCGAGATACGCAGTATTTT.

This chain joins TRBV19 and TRBJ1-5, with a weak D call TRBD1 (5 bases). This CDR3 spans 12 amino acids. Trimming took 7 bases from V and 2 from J, leaving 6 bases between them. CDR1 is LNHDA and CDR2 is SQIVND in the germline V gene (reference sequence). The CDR3 protein is CASKGGNQPQHF. The DNA of the CDR3 is TGTGCCAGTAAAGGGGGCAATCAGCCCCAGCATTTT.

The chain is built from TRBV5-1 and TRBJ2-2; TRBD2 aligns across 8 bases. V was pared by 4 bases and J by 1 base, with 6 bases of the junction left unmatched. The CDR3 has 16 amino acids. Germline-derived CDR1 and CDR2 are SGHRS and YFSETQ. In nucleotides, the CDR3 is TGCGCCAGCAGCATGGGCGGGAGGCAGAACACCGGGGAGCTGTTTTTT. Residues: CASSMGGRQNTGELFF.

This rearrangement joins TRBV19 to TRBJ1-5, with no clear D. Germline V CDR1 and CDR2: LNHDA, SQIVND (reference sequence). The CDR3 runs to 14 residues. The ends were cut back, 4 bases at V and 5 bases at J, with 12 bases in the middle. The CDR3 here is CASSKDSTYQPQHF. The CDR3 DNA sequence: TGTGCCAGTAGTAAGGATTCGACTTATCAGCCCCAGCATTTT.